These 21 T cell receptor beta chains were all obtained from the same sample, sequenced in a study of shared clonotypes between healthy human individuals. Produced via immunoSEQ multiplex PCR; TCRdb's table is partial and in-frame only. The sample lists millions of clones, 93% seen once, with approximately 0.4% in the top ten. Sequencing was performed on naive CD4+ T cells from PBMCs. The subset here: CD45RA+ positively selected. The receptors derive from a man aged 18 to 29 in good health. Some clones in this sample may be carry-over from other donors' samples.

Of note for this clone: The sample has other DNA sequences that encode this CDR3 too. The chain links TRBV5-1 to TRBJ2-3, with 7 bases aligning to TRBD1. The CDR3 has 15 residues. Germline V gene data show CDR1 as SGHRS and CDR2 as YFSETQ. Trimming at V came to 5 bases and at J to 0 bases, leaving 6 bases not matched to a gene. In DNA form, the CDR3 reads TGCGCCAGCAGTTCCGGGACAGCGAGCACAGATACGCAGTATTTT. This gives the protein CASSSGTASTDTQYF.

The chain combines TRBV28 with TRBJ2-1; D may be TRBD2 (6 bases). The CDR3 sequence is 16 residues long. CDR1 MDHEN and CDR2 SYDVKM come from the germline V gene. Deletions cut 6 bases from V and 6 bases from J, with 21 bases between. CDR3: CASSPQGLARSNEQFF. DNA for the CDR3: TGTGCCAGCAGCCCGCAGGGACTCGCTCGTTCCAATGAGCAGTTCTTC.

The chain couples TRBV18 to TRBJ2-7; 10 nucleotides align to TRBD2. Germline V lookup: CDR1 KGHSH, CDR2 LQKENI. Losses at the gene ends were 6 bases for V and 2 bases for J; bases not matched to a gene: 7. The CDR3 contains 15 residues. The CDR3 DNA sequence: TGTGCCAGCTCTCCTCTAGCGGGGGTCGCCTACGAGCAGTACTTC. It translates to CASSPLAGVAYEQYF.

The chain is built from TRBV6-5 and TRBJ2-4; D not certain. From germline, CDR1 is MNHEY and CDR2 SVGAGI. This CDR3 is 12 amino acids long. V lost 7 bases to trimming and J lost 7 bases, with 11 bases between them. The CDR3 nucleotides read TGTGCCAGCACAGGTCCCATGAACATTCAGTACTTC. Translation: CASTGPMNIQYF.

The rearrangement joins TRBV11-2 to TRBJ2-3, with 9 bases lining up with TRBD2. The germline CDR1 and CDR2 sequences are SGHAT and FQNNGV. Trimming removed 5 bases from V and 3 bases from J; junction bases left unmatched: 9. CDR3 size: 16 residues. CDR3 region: CASSRTIAGATDTQYF. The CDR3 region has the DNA TGTGCCAGCAGCCGTACGATAGCGGGAGCGACAGATACGCAGTATTTT. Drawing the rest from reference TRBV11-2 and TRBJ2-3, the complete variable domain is EAGVAQSPRYKIIEKRQSVAFWCNPISGHATLYWYQQILGQGPKLLIQFQNNGVVDDSQLPKDRFSAERLKGVDSTLKIQPAKLEDSAVYLCASSRTIAGATDTQYFGPGTRLTVL.

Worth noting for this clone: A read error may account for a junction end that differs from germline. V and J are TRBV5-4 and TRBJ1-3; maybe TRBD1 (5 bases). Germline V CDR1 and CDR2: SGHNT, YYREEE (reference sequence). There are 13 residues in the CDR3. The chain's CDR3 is CASSLDGAGPAEF. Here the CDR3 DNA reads TGTGCCAGCAGCTTGGACGGGGCAGGCCCTGCGGAATTT.

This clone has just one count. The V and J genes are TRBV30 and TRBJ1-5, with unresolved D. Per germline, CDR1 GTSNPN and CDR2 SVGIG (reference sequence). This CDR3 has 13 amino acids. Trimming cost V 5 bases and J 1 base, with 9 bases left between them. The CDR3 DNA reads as TGTGCCTGGGCCGAGGACAGCAATCAGCCCCAGCATTTT. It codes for CAWAEDSNQPQHF.

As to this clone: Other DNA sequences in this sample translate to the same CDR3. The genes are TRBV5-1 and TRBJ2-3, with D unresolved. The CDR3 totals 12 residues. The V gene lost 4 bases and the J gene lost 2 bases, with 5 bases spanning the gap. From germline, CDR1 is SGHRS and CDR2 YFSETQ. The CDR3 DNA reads TGCGCCAGCAGCCCGTCCACAGATACGCAGTATTTT. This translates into CASSPSTDTQYF.

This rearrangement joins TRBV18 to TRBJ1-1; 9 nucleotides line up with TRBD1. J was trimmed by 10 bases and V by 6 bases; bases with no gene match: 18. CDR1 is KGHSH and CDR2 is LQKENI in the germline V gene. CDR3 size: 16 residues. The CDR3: CASSRDRGTISYGAFF. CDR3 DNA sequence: TGTGCCAGCTCCCGAGACAGGGGGACGATTTCGTATGGAGCTTTCTTT.

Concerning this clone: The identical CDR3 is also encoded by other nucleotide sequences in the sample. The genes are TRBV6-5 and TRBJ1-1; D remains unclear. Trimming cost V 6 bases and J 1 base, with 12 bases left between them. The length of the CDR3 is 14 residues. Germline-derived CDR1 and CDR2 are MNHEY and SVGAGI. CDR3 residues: CASSRRTGNTEAFF. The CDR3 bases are TGTGCCAGCAGCCGGAGGACGGGGAACACTGAAGCTTTCTTT.

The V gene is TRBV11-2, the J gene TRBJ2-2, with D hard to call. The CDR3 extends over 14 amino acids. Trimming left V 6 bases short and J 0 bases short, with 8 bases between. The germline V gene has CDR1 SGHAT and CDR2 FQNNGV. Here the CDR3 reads CASRDRTNTGELFF. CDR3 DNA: TGTGCCAGCAGGGATAGGACGAACACCGGGGAGCTGTTTTTT.

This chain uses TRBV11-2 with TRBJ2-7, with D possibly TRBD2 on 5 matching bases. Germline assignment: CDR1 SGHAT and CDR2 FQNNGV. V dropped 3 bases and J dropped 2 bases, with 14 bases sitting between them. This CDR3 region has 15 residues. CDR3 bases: TGTGCCAGCAGCTTTTTCAGTGGGAGCACCTACGAGCAGTACTTC. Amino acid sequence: CASSFFSGSTYEQYF.

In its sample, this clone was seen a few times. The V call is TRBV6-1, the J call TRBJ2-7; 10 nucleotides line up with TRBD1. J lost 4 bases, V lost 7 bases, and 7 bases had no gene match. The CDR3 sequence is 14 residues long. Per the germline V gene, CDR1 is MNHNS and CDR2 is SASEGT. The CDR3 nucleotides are TGTGCCAGCAATTCCCGGGACAGGGGATACGAGCAGTACTTC. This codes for CASNSRDRGYEQYF.

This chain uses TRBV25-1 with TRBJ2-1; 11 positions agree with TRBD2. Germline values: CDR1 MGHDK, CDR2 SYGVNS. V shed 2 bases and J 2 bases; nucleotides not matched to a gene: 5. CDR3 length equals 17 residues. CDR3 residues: CASSETSGRSPYNEQFF. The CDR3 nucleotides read TGTGCCAGCAGTGAAACTAGCGGGAGATCCCCCTACAATGAGCAGTTCTTC.

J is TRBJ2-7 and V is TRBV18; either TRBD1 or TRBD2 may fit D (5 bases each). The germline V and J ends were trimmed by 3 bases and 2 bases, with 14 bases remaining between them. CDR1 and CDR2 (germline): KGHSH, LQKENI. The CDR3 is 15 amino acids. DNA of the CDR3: TGTGCCAGCTCACCGTCTGGGACGCAAACCTACGAGCAGTACTTC. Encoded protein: CASSPSGTQTYEQYF.

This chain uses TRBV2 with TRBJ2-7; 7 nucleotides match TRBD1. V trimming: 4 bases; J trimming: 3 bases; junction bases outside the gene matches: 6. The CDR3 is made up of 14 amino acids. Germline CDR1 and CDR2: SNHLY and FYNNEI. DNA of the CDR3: TGTGCCAGCAGTGGACAGGGCAGGTACTACGAGCAGTACTTC. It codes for CASSGQGRYYEQYF.

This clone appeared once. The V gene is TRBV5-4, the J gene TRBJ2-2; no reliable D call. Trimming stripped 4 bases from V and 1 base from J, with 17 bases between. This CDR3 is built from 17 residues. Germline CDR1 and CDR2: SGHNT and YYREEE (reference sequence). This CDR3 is CASSPGIGSRNTGELFF. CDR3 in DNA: TGTGCCAGCAGCCCTGGAATAGGTAGCAGGAACACCGGGGAGCTGTTTTTT.

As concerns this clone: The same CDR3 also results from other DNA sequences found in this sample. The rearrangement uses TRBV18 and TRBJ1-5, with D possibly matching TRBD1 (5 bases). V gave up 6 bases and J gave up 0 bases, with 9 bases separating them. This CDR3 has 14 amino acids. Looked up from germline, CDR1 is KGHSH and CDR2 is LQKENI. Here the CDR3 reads CASSQTDSNQPQHF. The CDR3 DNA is TGTGCCAGCTCGCAGACAGATAGCAATCAGCCCCAGCATTTT. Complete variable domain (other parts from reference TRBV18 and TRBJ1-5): NAGVMQNPRHLVRRRGQEARLRCSPMKGHSHVYWYRQLPEEGLKFMVYLQKENIIDESGMPKERFSAEFPKEGPSILRIQQVVRGDSAAYFCASSQTDSNQPQHFGDGTRLSIL.

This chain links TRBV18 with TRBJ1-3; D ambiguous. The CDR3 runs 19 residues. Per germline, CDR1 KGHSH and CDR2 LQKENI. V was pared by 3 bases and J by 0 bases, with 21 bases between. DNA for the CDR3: TGTGCCAGCTCACCGTTAGGCCAGGCGCCTCGCTTCTCTGGAAACACCATATATTTT. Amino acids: CASSPLGQAPRFSGNTIYF.

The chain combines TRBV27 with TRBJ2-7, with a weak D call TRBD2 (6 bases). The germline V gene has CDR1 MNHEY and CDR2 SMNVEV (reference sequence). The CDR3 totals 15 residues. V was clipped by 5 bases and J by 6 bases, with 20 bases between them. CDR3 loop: CASSPLGSGKTEQYF. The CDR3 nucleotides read TGTGCCAGCAGTCCCCTAGGTAGCGGCAAAACCGAGCAGTACTTC.

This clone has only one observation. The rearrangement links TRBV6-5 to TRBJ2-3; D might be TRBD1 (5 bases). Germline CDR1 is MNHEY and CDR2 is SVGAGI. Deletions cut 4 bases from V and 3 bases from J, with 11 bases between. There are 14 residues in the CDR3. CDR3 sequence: CASSFRKGTDTQYF. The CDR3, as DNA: TGTGCCAGCAGTTTCAGGAAGGGGACAGATACGCAGTATTTT.